One and the same sample provided the 7 T cell receptor beta chains below, sequenced in a study of Graves' ophthalmopathy and Graves' hyperthyroidism (dated by TCRdb to the late 2010s). Instrument used: Illumina HiSeq 2000. For repertoire sequencing, TCR beta CDR3 regions were amplified from RNA transcripts. HTBI primers and the Qiagen OneStep RT-PCR kit were used in a first-round RT-PCR, which was followed by a second-round multiplex PCR, size selection and purification. TCRdb's own reprocessing of the public reads used fastp at Q25 and MiXCR and kept productive beta chains. CDR3 protein sequences are deduplicated, and each keeps its most common genes and DNA. The table for this sample lists roughly 350,000 distinct CDR3 sequences; about a sixth of them were counted only once. Clones ranked in the top ten supply roughly 2.4% of the sample. Sequencing was carried out using peripheral blood. These receptors came from an adult woman with stable Graves' hyperthyroidism.

The table lists this clonotype with many counts. The chain is built from TRBV27 and TRBJ2-7; 7 bases fit TRBD1. This CDR3 comprises 16 residues. CDR1 is MNHEY and CDR2 is SMNVEV in the germline V gene (reference sequence). The ends lost 5 bases at V and 3 bases at J; junction bases unmatched: 13. CDR3 DNA sequence: TGTGCCAGCAGTCGCGATATTTCCGGGACAGTCTACGAGCAGTACTTC. It codes for CASSRDISGTVYEQYF.

The chain links TRBV5-5 to TRBJ2-4; D possibly corresponds to TRBD1 (5 bases). The ends were cut back, 4 bases at V and 0 bases at J, with 11 bases in the middle. The CDR3 totals 15 residues. Germline assignment: CDR1 SGHKS and CDR2 YYEKEE (reference sequence). The CDR3 is CASSVSTVAKNIQYF. The CDR3 nucleotides read TGTGCCAGCAGCGTCTCGACAGTAGCCAAAAACATTCAGTACTTC. Full variable domain (rest looked up from reference TRBV5-5 and TRBJ2-4): DAGVTQSPTHLIKTRGQQVTLRCSPISGHKSVSWYQQVLGQGPQFIFQYYEKEERGRGNFPDRFSARQFPNYSSELNVNALLLGDSALYLCASSVSTVAKNIQYFGAGTRLSVL.

This chain uses TRBV6-1 with TRBJ1-5, with D uncertain. Trimming removed 0 bases at V and 7 bases at J, with 7 bases between. The CDR3 contains 13 residues. The germline CDR1 and CDR2 sequences are MNHNS and SASEGT. CDR3 nucleotide sequence: TGTGCCAGCAGTGAAGCGAACCGGCAGCCCCAGCATTTT. Its translation is CASSEANRQPQHF.

This clonotype was picked up many times. The chain uses TRBV11-2 and TRBJ2-7, with 9 bases aligning to TRBD2. Germline-derived CDR1 and CDR2 are SGHAT and FQNNGV. The CDR3 runs 15 residues. Trimming took 4 bases from V and 9 from J; bases not matched to a gene: 13. The CDR3 DNA follows: TGTGCCAGCAGCTCCTTAGCGGGAGCCGCCCCAGGGCAGTACTTC. It yields the protein CASSSLAGAAPGQYF.

This clonotype was counted at least ten times. V is TRBV7-2 and J is TRBJ1-6, with D maybe TRBD1 (5 bases). The CDR3 has 14 residues. V lost 5 bases and J lost 7, with 12 bases in between. CDR1 is SGHTA and CDR2 is FQGNSA in the germline V gene. CDR3 region: CASSRGRENSPLHF. In nucleotides, the CDR3 is TGTGCCAGCAGCCGGGGACGTGAGAATTCACCCCTCCACTTT. The complete variable domain, with remaining parts taken from reference TRBV7-2 and TRBJ1-6, reads GAGVSQSPSNKVTEKGKDVELRCDPISGHTALYWYRQSLGQGLEFLIYFQGNSAPDKSGLPSDRFSAERTGGSVSTLTIQRTQQEDSAVYLCASSRGRENSPLHFGNGTRLTVT.

The chain carries TRBV28 and TRBJ1-2; no reliable D call. CDR1 is MDHEN, CDR2 SYDVKM, per germline. The germline V and J ends were trimmed by 9 bases and 3 bases, with 17 bases remaining between them. The CDR3 extends over 14 amino acids. CDR3 bases: TGTGCCAGTTTCTATGGAGGCGGTGACTATGGCTACACCTTC. It encodes CASFYGGGDYGYTF.

This clonotype was picked up many times. The chain has TRBV15 and TRBJ1-1; D remains ambiguous. The V gene lost 0 bases and the J gene lost 4 bases, with 12 bases spanning the gap. The CDR3 spans 15 residues. Germline CDR1 LNHNV, CDR2 YYDKDF (reference sequence). CDR3 region: CATSREVGSGTEAFF. DNA for the CDR3: TGTGCCACCAGCAGAGAGGTCGGCTCGGGCACTGAAGCTTTCTTT. Full variable domain (missing parts from reference TRBV15 and TRBJ1-1): DAMVIQNPRYQVTQFGKPVTLSCSQTLNHNVMYWYQQKSSQAPKLLFHYYDKDFNNEADTPDNFQSRRPNTSFCFLDIRSPGLGDTAMYLCATSREVGSGTEAFFGQGTRLTVV.